The TCR beta chain under discussion was sequenced for a study of beta chain features in type 1 diabetes. Study-level results: Patients with Type 1 diabetes showed moderately but significantly shorter TCRB CDR3s in all four CD4+ subsets.

cDNA synthesis used the whole RNA isolate, giving expressed TCRB sequences. Profiled with immunoSEQ multiplex PCR; TCRdb holds only in-frame clones, not every one. The sample yields about 240,000 clones, about 15% seen once. Points on this clone: What it binds is unknown.

The receptor was derived from a man aged 30 to 39 with type 1 diabetes. Sequences were obtained from naive CD4+ T cells from blood.

The chain's CDR3 is CASSEGAEDQPQHF. The CDR3 DNA reads as TGTGCCAGCAGTGAAGGGGCAGAAGATCAGCCCCAGCATTTT. The V and J genes are TRBV2 and TRBJ1-5, with D uncertain. The CDR3 totals 14 residues. Trimming left V 1 base short and J 5 bases short, with 9 bases between. Germline CDR1 SNHLY, CDR2 FYNNEI.